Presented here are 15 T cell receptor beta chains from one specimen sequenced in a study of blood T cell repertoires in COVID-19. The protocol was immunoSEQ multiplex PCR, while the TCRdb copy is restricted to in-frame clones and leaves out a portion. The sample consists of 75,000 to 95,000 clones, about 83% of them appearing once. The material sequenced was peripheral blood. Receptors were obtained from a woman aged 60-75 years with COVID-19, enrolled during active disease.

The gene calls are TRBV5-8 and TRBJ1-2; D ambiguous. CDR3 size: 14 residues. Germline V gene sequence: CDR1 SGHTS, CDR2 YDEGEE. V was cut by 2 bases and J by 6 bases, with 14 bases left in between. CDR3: CASSFSARTDGYTF. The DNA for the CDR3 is TGTGCCAGCAGCTTTTCCGCCAGGACTGATGGCTACACCTTC.

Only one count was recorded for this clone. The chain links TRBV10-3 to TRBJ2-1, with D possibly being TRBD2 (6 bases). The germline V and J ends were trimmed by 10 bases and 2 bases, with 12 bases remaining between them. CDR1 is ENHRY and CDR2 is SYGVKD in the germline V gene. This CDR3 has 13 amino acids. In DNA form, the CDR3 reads TGTGCCACCCAGCCGGGGGCCTACAATGAGCAGTTCTTC. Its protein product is CATQPGAYNEQFF.

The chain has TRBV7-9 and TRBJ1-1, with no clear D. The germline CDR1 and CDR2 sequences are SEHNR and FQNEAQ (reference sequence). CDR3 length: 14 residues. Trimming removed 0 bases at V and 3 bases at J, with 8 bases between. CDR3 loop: CASSLAFRYTEAFF. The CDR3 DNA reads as TGTGCCAGCAGCTTAGCCTTCAGATACACTGAAGCTTTCTTT. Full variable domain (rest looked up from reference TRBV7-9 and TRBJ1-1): DTGVSQNPRHKITKRGQNVTFRCDPISEHNRLYWYRQTLGQGPEFLTYFQNEAQLEKSRLLSDRFSAERPKGSFSTLEIQRTEQGDSAMYLCASSLAFRYTEAFFGQGTRLTVV.

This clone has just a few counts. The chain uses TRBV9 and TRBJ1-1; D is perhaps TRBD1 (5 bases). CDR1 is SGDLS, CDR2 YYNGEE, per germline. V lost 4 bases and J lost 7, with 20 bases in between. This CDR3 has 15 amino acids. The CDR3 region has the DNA TGTGCCAGCAGCCCCTTCCGGGGGGAAGAGGATGAAGCTTTCTTT. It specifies CASSPFRGEEDEAFF.

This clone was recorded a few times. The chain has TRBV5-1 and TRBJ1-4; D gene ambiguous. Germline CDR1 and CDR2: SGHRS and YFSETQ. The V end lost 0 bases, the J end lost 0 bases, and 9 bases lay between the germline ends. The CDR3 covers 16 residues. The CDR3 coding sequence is TGCGCCAGCAGCTTGGTCGGGTATGCAACTAATGAAAAACTGTTTTTT. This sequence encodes CASSLVGYATNEKLFF.

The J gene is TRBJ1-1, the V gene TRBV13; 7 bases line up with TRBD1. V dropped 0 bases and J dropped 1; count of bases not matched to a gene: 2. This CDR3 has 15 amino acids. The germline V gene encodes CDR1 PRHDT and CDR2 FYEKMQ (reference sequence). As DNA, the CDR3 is TGTGCCAGCAGCTTAGGAGGGACAGCGAACACTGAAGCTTTCTTT. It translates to CASSLGGTANTEAFF. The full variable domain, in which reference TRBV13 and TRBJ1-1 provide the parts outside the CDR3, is AAGVIQSPRHLIKEKRETATLKCYPIPRHDTVYWYQQGPGQDPQFLISFYEKMQSDKGSIPDRFSAQQFSDYHSELNMSSLELGDSALYFCASSLGGTANTEAFFGQGTRLTVV.

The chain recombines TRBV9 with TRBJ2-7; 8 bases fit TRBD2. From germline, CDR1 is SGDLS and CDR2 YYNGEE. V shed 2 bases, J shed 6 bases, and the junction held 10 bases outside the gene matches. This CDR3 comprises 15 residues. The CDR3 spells CASSVQRGPLGEQYF. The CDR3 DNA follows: TGTGCCAGCAGCGTTCAGCGGGGGCCTCTAGGCGAGCAGTACTTC.

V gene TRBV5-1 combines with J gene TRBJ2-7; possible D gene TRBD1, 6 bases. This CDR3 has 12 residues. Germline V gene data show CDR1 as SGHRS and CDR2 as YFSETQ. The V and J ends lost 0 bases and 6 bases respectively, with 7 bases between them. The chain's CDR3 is CASSLEGGEQYF. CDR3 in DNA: TGCGCCAGCAGCTTGGAAGGGGGCGAGCAGTACTTC.

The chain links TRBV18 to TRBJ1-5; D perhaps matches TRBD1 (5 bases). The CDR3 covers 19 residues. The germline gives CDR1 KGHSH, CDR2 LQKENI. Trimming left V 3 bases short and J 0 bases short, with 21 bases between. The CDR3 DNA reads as TGTGCCAGCTCACCCCTCAGGGCTCAACCCGAGAATAGCAATCAGCCCCAGCATTTT. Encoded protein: CASSPLRAQPENSNQPQHF.

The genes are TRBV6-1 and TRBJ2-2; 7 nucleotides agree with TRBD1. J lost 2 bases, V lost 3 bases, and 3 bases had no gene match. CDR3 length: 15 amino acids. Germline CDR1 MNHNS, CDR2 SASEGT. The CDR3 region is CASSERQGNTGELFF. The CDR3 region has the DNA TGTGCCAGCAGTGAGCGACAGGGAAACACCGGGGAGCTGTTTTTT.

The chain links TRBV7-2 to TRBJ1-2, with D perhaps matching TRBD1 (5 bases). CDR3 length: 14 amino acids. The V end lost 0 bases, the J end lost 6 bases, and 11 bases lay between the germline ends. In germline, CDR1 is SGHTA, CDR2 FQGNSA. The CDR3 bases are TGTGCCAGCAGCTTAGCGGGGGGTAGCAATGGCTACACCTTC. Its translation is CASSLAGGSNGYTF.

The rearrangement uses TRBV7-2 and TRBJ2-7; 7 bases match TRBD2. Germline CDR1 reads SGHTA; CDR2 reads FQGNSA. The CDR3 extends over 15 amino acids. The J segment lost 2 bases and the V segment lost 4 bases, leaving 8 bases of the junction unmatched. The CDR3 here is CASSSHPGGAYEQYF. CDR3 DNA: TGTGCCAGCAGCTCCCATCCGGGGGGAGCCTACGAGCAGTACTTC.

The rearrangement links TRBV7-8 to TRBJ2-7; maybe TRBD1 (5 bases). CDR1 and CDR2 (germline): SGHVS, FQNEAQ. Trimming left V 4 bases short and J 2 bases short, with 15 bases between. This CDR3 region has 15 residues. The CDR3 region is CASSWGELRTYEQYF. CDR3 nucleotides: TGTGCCAGCAGCTGGGGCGAGCTAAGAACCTACGAGCAGTACTTC.

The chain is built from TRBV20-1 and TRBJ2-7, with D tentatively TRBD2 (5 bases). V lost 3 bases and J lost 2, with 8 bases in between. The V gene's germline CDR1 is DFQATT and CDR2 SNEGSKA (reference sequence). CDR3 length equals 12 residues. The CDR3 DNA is TGCAGTGCTAGTGGGAGAACCTACGAGCAGTACTTC. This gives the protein CSASGRTYEQYF.

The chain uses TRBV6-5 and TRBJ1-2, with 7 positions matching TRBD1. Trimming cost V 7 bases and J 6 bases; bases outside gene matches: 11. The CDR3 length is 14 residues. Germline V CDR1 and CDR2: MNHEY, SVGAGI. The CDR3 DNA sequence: TGTGCCAGCATCCAAGACTTGACAGGGAATGGCTACACCTTC. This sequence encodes CASIQDLTGNGYTF.